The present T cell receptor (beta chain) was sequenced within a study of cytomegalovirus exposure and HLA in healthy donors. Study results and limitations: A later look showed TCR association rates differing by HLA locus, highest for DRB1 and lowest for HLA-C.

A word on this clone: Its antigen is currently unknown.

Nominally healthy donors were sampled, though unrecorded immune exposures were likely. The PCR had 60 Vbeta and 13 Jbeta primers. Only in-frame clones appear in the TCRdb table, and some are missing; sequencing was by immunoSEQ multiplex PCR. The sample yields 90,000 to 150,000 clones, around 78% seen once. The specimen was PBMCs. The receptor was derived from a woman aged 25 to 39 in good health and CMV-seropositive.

Here the CDR3 DNA reads TGTGCCTGGAGTTCCGGGACAGGGGGGGGTGAGCAGTTCTTC. This codes for CAWSSGTGGGEQFF. The gene calls are TRBV30 and TRBJ2-1; 11 bases line up with TRBD1. The CDR3 sequence is 14 residues long. V lost 2 bases and J lost 9; bases outside the gene matches: 6. Per germline, CDR1 GTSNPN and CDR2 SVGIG (reference sequence).